This T cell receptor beta chain was documented in a study of blood T cell repertoires in COVID-19. In the study overall: The origin of the acute and convalescent COVID-19 samples was the United States, Italy and Spain. T cells, B-cell-depleted T cells, or PBMCs provided the cDNA or gDNA that served as material.

Original data processing: Cell counts per sample came from amplifying reference gene primers. Repertoires were generated with immunoSEQ multiplex PCR, while TCRdb's copy carries only in-frame clones and drops some. The DNA gave D and trimming, while V, J and clone size come from that table. This sample has about 110,000 clones; about 64% occur once, and the top ten carry approximately 0.87%. V was clipped by 2 bases and J by 5 bases, with 12 bases between them. Germline values: CDR1 SQVTM, CDR2 ANQGSEA. The CDR3 length is 13 residues. The chain combines TRBV29-1 with TRBJ1-2; D uncertain. The receptor comes from a human donor with acute or convalescent COVID-19. The donor label of this sample is uncertain. Sequencing was carried out using peripheral blood. The CDR3 sequence: CSVEYLGGYGYTF. Here the CDR3 DNA reads TGCAGCGTTGAATATCTCGGAGGGTATGGCTACACCTTC.